The rows below give T cell receptor beta chains drawn from one sample of a study of T cell responses to AZD1222 COVID-19 vaccine. The repertoire was sequenced with immunoSEQ multiplex PCR; TCRdb's copy has only in-frame clones and lacks some. The sample contains 120,000 or so clones, approximately 94% of which appear only once. Here the sequenced sample was peripheral blood, taken 28 days after the second AZD1222 dose. The receptors were gathered from an adult who received the AZD1222 COVID-19 vaccine. The CDR3 runs from the conserved cysteine through the conserved F or W. D genes are given only for firm matches. Clone size is stated in some rows and not others, as once, few, many or a class when expanded.

CDR3nt,CDR3aa,v_gene,j_gene,d_gene,abundance
TGTGCCATCAGTCAAAGCGGGGGGGCGAACAATGAGCAGTTCTTC,CAISQSGGANNEQFF,TRBV10-3,TRBJ2-1,TRBD2,.
TGCAGTGCTAGTTCACCCCGGGGGTCCTCTGGAAACACCATATATTTT,CSASSPRGSSGNTIYF,TRBV20-1,TRBJ1-3,.,.
TGCGCCAGCAGCTTGGCCGGCGATACGCAGTATTTT,CASSLAGDTQYF,TRBV5-1,TRBJ2-3,.,.
TGTGCCAGCAGCCAAGAGAGGGGGAGCTCCTACGAGCAGTACTTC,CASSQERGSSYEQYF,TRBV3-1/TRBV3-2,TRBJ2-7,.,.
TGTGCCAGCAGTTCCACGTCCAGCCCTAGGGATAGCACAGATACGCAGTATTTT,CASSSTSSPRDSTDTQYF,TRBV28,TRBJ2-3,.,.
TGTGCCAGTAATGACAGGGCCTGGGATACGCAGTATTTT,CASNDRAWDTQYF,TRBV19,TRBJ2-3,TRBD1,.
TGTGCCAGCACCCCTAGCGGGGGGGCCCGCAATGAGCAGTTCTTC,CASTPSGGARNEQFF,TRBV6-5,TRBJ2-1,TRBD2,.
TGTGCCAGCAGTGAATACAGATCTCCCTACGAGCAGTACTTC,CASSEYRSPYEQYF,TRBV6-1,TRBJ2-7,.,.
TGTGCCAGCAGTCCTGCCTATGACCTTTACTCCTACAATGAGCAGTTCTTC,CASSPAYDLYSYNEQFF,TRBV6-6,TRBJ2-1,.,.
TGTGCCAGCAGCTTCGGTGATCAGCCCCAGCATTTT,CASSFGDQPQHF,TRBV5-6,TRBJ1-5,.,once
TGTGCCAGCAGCCAGACCGCATCCCAAGACCTAAATGGCTACACCTTC,CASSQTASQDLNGYTF,TRBV3-1/TRBV3-2,TRBJ1-2,.,.
TGTGCCAGCAGCTCGACAGGGCCTACGGGGGATTCACCCCTCCACTTT,CASSSTGPTGDSPLHF,TRBV5-4,TRBJ1-6,TRBD1,.
TGCGCCAGCAGCTTGGGACATCTGGGGAGCTCCTACGAGCAGTACTTC,CASSLGHLGSSYEQYF,TRBV5-1,TRBJ2-7,.,.
TGTGCCAGCAGCTTCCACCAACAAGAGACCCAGTACTTC,CASSFHQQETQYF,TRBV11-2,TRBJ2-5,.,.
TGCGCCAGCACCCAATCGGGATATGGCTACACCTTC,CASTQSGYGYTF,TRBV7-2,TRBJ1-2,.,.
TGCGCCAGCAGCCGACTACAGGGGGCATCTGGAAACACCATATATTTT,CASSRLQGASGNTIYF,TRBV5-1,TRBJ1-3,TRBD1,.
TGTGCCAGCAGCTTTACAGGGACGAACACTGAAGCTTTCTTT,CASSFTGTNTEAFF,TRBV5-5,TRBJ1-1,.,.
TGTGCCACCAGCCCCAGGGAAACTGAAGCTTTCTTT,CATSPRETEAFF,TRBV15,TRBJ1-1,.,.
TGTGCCAGCAGCCCTTTGACAGGAAAGAGGTCACCCCTCCACTTT,CASSPLTGKRSPLHF,TRBV6-9,TRBJ1-6,.,.
TGTGCCAGCAGCTTAGATCGTGGGCTCGGGGAAAAACTGTTTTTT,CASSLDRGLGEKLFF,TRBV11-2,TRBJ1-4,.,.
TGTGCCAGTACAGGGAACTATGGCTACACCTTC,CASTGNYGYTF,TRBV19,TRBJ1-2,.,.
TGTGCCAGCAGCCAGGAGGGATCCTACGAGCAGTACTTC,CASSQEGSYEQYF,TRBV7-9,TRBJ2-7,.,.
TGTGCCAGCAGCTTAAACCGACACAGGGGGGAAAACATTCAGTACTTC,CASSLNRHRGENIQYF,TRBV7-9,TRBJ2-4,TRBD1,once
TGTGCCAGCAGCCCCGGGGTCCAAATCTACGAGCAGTACTTC,CASSPGVQIYEQYF,TRBV3-1/TRBV3-2,TRBJ2-7,.,.
TGTGCCAGCAGCCAAGGTTCGCGGTCGCATGAAAAACTGTTTTTT,CASSQGSRSHEKLFF,TRBV14,TRBJ1-4,.,.
TGTGCCAGCAGTGATTACAGGGCATCCTCCTACAATGAGCAGTTCTTC,CASSDYRASSYNEQFF,TRBV25-1,TRBJ2-1,.,.
TGTGCCAGCAGCTTAGAAGGACTAGCGGTTGAGACCCAGTACTTC,CASSLEGLAVETQYF,TRBV7-8,TRBJ2-5,TRBD2,.
TGTGCCAGCATCAACCCAGCGCCTTATGGCTACACCTTC,CASINPAPYGYTF,TRBV7-9,TRBJ1-2,.,.
TGCGCCAGCAACCCCTCAGGACAGGGAACCTACAATGAGCAGTTCTTC,CASNPSGQGTYNEQFF,TRBV4-1,TRBJ2-1,TRBD1,.
TGTGCCATCAGTTTGGGAGATACGCAGTATTTT,CAISLGDTQYF,TRBV10-3,TRBJ2-3,.,.
TGTGCCAGCAGCTTACAACCCGGATTAGGCAGGGGGAACACCGGGGAGCTGTTTTTT,CASSLQPGLGRGNTGELFF,TRBV7-8,TRBJ2-2,.,.
TGTGCCAGCAGCCCCACTAGCGCCATAGCCAAAAACATTCAGTACTTC,CASSPTSAIAKNIQYF,TRBV7-9,TRBJ2-4,TRBD2,.
TGTGCCAGCAGCCACCGACAGGGGAGTGGAAACACCATATATTTT,CASSHRQGSGNTIYF,TRBV11-3,TRBJ1-3,TRBD1,.
TGTGCCAGCAGCCAAGACTTCGAGGGGGCCGGCTATGGCTACACCTTC,CASSQDFEGAGYGYTF,TRBV3-1/TRBV3-2,TRBJ1-2,TRBD1,.
TGTGCCAGCAGTGCAACGACAGGGGTTTTGGGCGATGAGCAGTTCTTC,CASSATTGVLGDEQFF,TRBV2,TRBJ2-1,TRBD1,.
TGTGCCAGTAGGGGACTAGCGGGATACGCAGATACGCAGTATTTT,CASRGLAGYADTQYF,TRBV19,TRBJ2-3,TRBD2,.
TGTGCCACCGAGGCTAGCGGGAGCTCCTACAATGAGCAGTTCTTC,CATEASGSSYNEQFF,TRBV19,TRBJ2-1,TRBD2,.
TGTGCCAGCAGCCGGAACTATGGCTACACCTTC,CASSRNYGYTF,TRBV25-1,TRBJ1-2,.,.
TGCAGTGCTAGTCCCCAACCGGGACTAGCGGGAGGCCACAATGAGCAGTTCTTC,CSASPQPGLAGGHNEQFF,TRBV20-1,TRBJ2-1,TRBD2,.
TGTGCCAGCAGCCCGACACTAGCGGGAGGACAAGAGACCCAGTACTTC,CASSPTLAGGQETQYF,TRBV4-2,TRBJ2-5,TRBD2,.
TGTGCCAGCAGCTTAGATGGCAATCAGCCCCAGCATTTT,CASSLDGNQPQHF,TRBV11-3,TRBJ1-5,.,.
TGTGCCAGCAGTCCAGGGAGCCCTAACTATGGCTACACCTTC,CASSPGSPNYGYTF,TRBV28,TRBJ1-2,.,.
TGTGCCAGCAGTACCCAATCAGGGGTGAATTCACCCCTCCACTTT,CASSTQSGVNSPLHF,TRBV6-5,TRBJ1-6,.,.
TGTGCCAGCAGTGAACTGACTAGCTGGGCCTACGAGCAGTACTTC,CASSELTSWAYEQYF,TRBV6-1,TRBJ2-7,TRBD2,.
TGTGCCACCAGCAGAGATCTGGAGAATTCACCCCTCCACTTT,CATSRDLENSPLHF,TRBV15,TRBJ1-6,.,.
TGTGCCATCAGTGGGGAAGAGACCCAGTACTTC,CAISGEETQYF,TRBV10-3,TRBJ2-5,.,.
TGTGCCAGCAGCCGGACAGAGAACACTGAAGCTTTCTTT,CASSRTENTEAFF,TRBV3-1/TRBV3-2,TRBJ1-1,.,.
TGTGCCATCAGTGGGGCAGGGGACCAGGGTCAGCCCCAGCATTTT,CAISGAGDQGQPQHF,TRBV10-3,TRBJ1-5,.,.
TGCGCCAGCAGCGGGGGACTAGCCGGGGAGACCCAGTACTTC,CASSGGLAGETQYF,TRBV5-1,TRBJ2-5,TRBD2,.
TGTGCCATCAGAGCCGGGACAGGGGTCTCCTATAATTCACCCCTCCACTTT,CAIRAGTGVSYNSPLHF,TRBV10-3,TRBJ1-6,TRBD1,.
TGTGCCAGCAGCCCCCTGGGGACAGGCCTCCCCGAAGCTTTCTTT,CASSPLGTGLPEAFF,TRBV11-2,TRBJ1-1,TRBD1,.
TGTGCCAGCAGTTTAATGGGAGGACGACAGTTTGAAGCTTTCTTT,CASSLMGGRQFEAFF,TRBV28,TRBJ1-1,.,.
TGTGCCAGCTGTGGGGGCGGGTTAGGAGGCGTAGGGTACTACGAGCAGTACTTC,CASCGGGLGGVGYYEQYF,TRBV2,TRBJ2-7,.,.
TGTGCCAGTAGTATAGTCAGGTCAATTCACACTGAAGCTTTCTTT,CASSIVRSIHTEAFF,TRBV19,TRBJ1-1,.,.